These T cell receptor beta chains were read from a single sample in a study of T cells in Graves' hyperthyroidism and ophthalmopathy. TCRdb processed the multiplex PCR reads anew with MiXCR; each CDR3 protein has one entry. The table lists about 620,000 distinct CDR3 sequences, 15% to 20% of them singletons. Sequencing was performed on blood. Source of these receptors: a young woman with Graves' hyperthyroidism. Both conserved end residues are part of each CDR3. D genes are given only for firm matches. Clone size is shown for a subset of rows, as once, few, many or a class of expanded clone.

CDR3: CSARDRSGSSTDTQYF
DNA: TGCAGTGCTAGAGATAGGAGCGGAAGCAGCACAGATACGCAGTATTTT
length: 16
V: TRBV20-1
J: TRBJ2-3
size: .
D: .

CDR3: CSARDIRGGNTGELFF
DNA: TGCAGTGCTAGAGATATAAGGGGGGGCAACACCGGGGAGCTGTTTTTT
length: 16
V: TRBV20-1
J: TRBJ2-2
size: .
D: .

CDR3: CASLGELSDTQYF
DNA: TGTGCCAGTTTGGGGGAATTGTCAGATACGCAGTATTTT
length: 13
V: TRBV19
J: TRBJ2-3
size: few
D: .

CDR3: CASSRGTVKETQYF
DNA: TGTGCCAGCAGCCGTGGGACAGTTAAAGAGACCCAGTACTTC
length: 14
V: TRBV7-9
J: TRBJ2-5
size: .
D: TRBD1

CDR3: CSARNSGTGNTGELFF
DNA: TGCAGTGCTCGCAACTCCGGGACAGGGAACACCGGGGAGCTGTTTTTT
length: 16
V: TRBV20-1
J: TRBJ2-2
size: .
D: TRBD1

CDR3: CASSLNRGANSPLHF
DNA: TGCGCCAGCAGCTTGAATCGGGGGGCGAATTCACCCCTCCACTTT
length: 15
V: TRBV5-1
J: TRBJ1-6
size: few
D: .

CDR3: CATRTVSTDTQYF
DNA: TGTGCCACCCGGACAGTGAGCACAGATACGCAGTATTTT
length: 13
V: TRBV12-3/TRBV12-4
J: TRBJ2-3
size: many
D: .

CDR3: CASSLTHRDEKLFF
DNA: TGTGCCAGCAGTTTAACTCACAGGGATGAAAAACTGTTTTTT
length: 14
V: TRBV28
J: TRBJ1-4
size: .
D: .

CDR3: CASGDRGPQETQYF
DNA: TGTGCCAGCGGGGACAGGGGACCCCAAGAGACCCAGTACTTC
length: 14
V: TRBV28
J: TRBJ2-5
size: many
D: TRBD1

CDR3: CSVASGRAEEQFF
DNA: TGCAGCGTTGCTAGCGGGAGGGCCGAAGAGCAGTTCTTC
length: 13
V: TRBV29-1
J: TRBJ2-1
size: few
D: TRBD2

CDR3: CASTLQEDTQYF
DNA: TGCGCCAGCACCTTACAGGAAGATACGCAGTATTTT
length: 12
V: TRBV5-1
J: TRBJ2-3
size: many
D: .

CDR3: CSAPSGRAPFQFF
DNA: TGCAGCGCCCCTAGCGGGAGGGCCCCCTTCCAGTTCTTC
length: 13
V: TRBV29-1
J: TRBJ2-1
size: many
D: TRBD2

CDR3: CASSLALATDTQYF
DNA: TGTGCCAGCAGCTTAGCCCTAGCAACCGATACGCAGTATTTT
length: 14
V: TRBV11-2
J: TRBJ2-3
size: many
D: .

CDR3: CASSSQARSDEQYF
DNA: TGCGCCAGCAGCTCCCAGGCGCGGTCCGACGAGCAGTACTTC
length: 14
V: TRBV5-1
J: TRBJ2-7
size: many
D: .

CDR3: CSVGSRNGEQYF
DNA: TGCAGCGTTGGTTCCAGAAATGGCGAGCAGTACTTC
length: 12
V: TRBV29-1
J: TRBJ2-7
size: few
D: .

CDR3: CASSLQSGETQYF
DNA: TGTGCCAGCAGTTTACAGTCAGGGGAGACCCAGTACTTC
length: 13
V: TRBV27
J: TRBJ2-5
size: few
D: .

CDR3: CAWSTPTGRQPQHF
DNA: TGTGCCTGGAGTACTCCGACAGGGCGGCAGCCCCAGCATTTT
length: 14
V: TRBV30
J: TRBJ1-5
size: few
D: TRBD1

CDR3: CASSPHGMNTGELFF
DNA: TGTGCCAGCAGTCCACATGGTATGAACACCGGGGAGCTGTTTTTT
length: 15
V: TRBV6-2/TRBV6-3
J: TRBJ2-2
size: few
D: .

CDR3: CASSLPPGTDNEKLFF
DNA: TGTGCCAGCAGTTTACCACCCGGGACAGACAATGAAAAACTGTTTTTT
length: 16
V: TRBV28
J: TRBJ1-4
size: .
D: TRBD1

CDR3: CAWSTGRVSSYNSPLHF
DNA: TGTGCCTGGAGTACCGGCAGGGTGAGCTCCTATAATTCACCCCTCCACTTT
length: 17
V: TRBV30
J: TRBJ1-6
size: once
D: .

CDR3: CASSPLGTGDINEQFF
DNA: TGTGCCAGCTCACCACTGGGGACAGGGGATATTAATGAGCAGTTCTTC
length: 16
V: TRBV18
J: TRBJ2-1
size: .
D: TRBD1

CDR3: CASGQGAINEQFF
DNA: TGTGCCAGTGGACAGGGGGCCATCAATGAGCAGTTCTTC
length: 13
V: TRBV5-4
J: TRBJ2-1
size: .
D: TRBD1

CDR3: CASSSRTGVKNIQYF
DNA: TGTGCCAGCAGCTCCAGGACAGGGGTCAAAAACATTCAGTACTTC
length: 15
V: TRBV11-2
J: TRBJ2-4
size: many
D: TRBD1

CDR3: CASTGEADTQYF
DNA: TGTGCCAGCACCGGGGAGGCGGATACGCAGTATTTT
length: 12
V: TRBV12-3/TRBV12-4
J: TRBJ2-3
size: .
D: .

CDR3: CASSQGDNTEAFF
DNA: TGCGCCAGCAGCCAAGGGGATAACACTGAAGCTTTCTTT
length: 13
V: TRBV4-1
J: TRBJ1-1
size: .
D: .

CDR3: CASSEAWGQPQHF
DNA: TGTGCCAGCAGTGAAGCTTGGGGACAGCCCCAGCATTTT
length: 13
V: TRBV6-1
J: TRBJ1-5
size: many
D: .

CDR3: CSALGQNYGYTF
DNA: TGCAGTGCCCTGGGACAGAACTATGGCTACACCTTC
length: 12
V: TRBV20-1
J: TRBJ1-2
size: .
D: TRBD1

CDR3: CASETGGVATNEKLFF
DNA: TGTGCCAGCGAGACAGGGGGCGTAGCCACTAATGAAAAACTGTTTTTT
length: 16
V: TRBV28
J: TRBJ1-4
size: many
D: TRBD1

CDR3: CASSQPRRGSGSPLHF
DNA: TGCGCCAGCAGCCAACCACGGAGGGGTTCGGGATCACCCCTCCACTTT
length: 16
V: TRBV4-1
J: TRBJ1-6
size: few
D: .

CDR3: CASSAPPEEGSDPYEQYF
DNA: TGTGCCAGCAGCGCCCCACCAGAAGAGGGTAGCGACCCCTACGAGCAGTACTTC
length: 18
V: TRBV9
J: TRBJ2-7
size: many
D: .

CDR3: CASSPLTRRSYGYTF
DNA: TGTGCCAGCAGCCCATTAACTAGGCGGTCTTATGGCTACACCTTC
length: 15
V: TRBV11-2
J: TRBJ1-2
size: many
D: .

CDR3: CASSLNGGRAGGELFF
DNA: TGTGCCAGCAGCTTAAACGGCGGGAGGGCTGGCGGGGAGCTGTTTTTT
length: 16
V: TRBV7-3
J: TRBJ2-2
size: many
D: TRBD2

CDR3: CASSLSRVDQPQHF
DNA: TGTGCCAGCAGTTTATCCAGGGTTGATCAGCCCCAGCATTTT
length: 14
V: TRBV12-3/TRBV12-4
J: TRBJ1-5
size: few
D: .

CDR3: CASRPTPSGSYNEQFF
DNA: TGTGCCAGCAGACCAACCCCTAGCGGGAGCTACAATGAGCAGTTCTTC
length: 16
V: TRBV14
J: TRBJ2-1
size: many
D: TRBD2

CDR3: CASSPIPTTGRTEAFF
DNA: TGTGCCAGCAGCCCCATTCCCACGACAGGGAGGACTGAAGCTTTCTTT
length: 16
V: TRBV5-6
J: TRBJ1-1
size: .
D: TRBD1

CDR3: CASRDDASPQHF
DNA: TGTGCCAGCAGGGACGACGCTTCGCCCCAGCATTTT
length: 12
V: TRBV2
J: TRBJ1-5
size: many
D: .

CDR3: CSAKSTGETEAFF
DNA: TGCAGTGCTAAATCGACAGGGGAAACTGAAGCTTTCTTT
length: 13
V: TRBV20-1
J: TRBJ1-1
size: many
D: TRBD1

CDR3: CASSRNGPYNEQFF
DNA: TGTGCCAGCAGTCGAAATGGCCCCTACAATGAGCAGTTCTTC
length: 14
V: TRBV6-1
J: TRBJ2-1
size: many
D: .

CDR3: CAWSPTLGNEQFF
DNA: TGTGCCTGGAGTCCCACTCTTGGGAATGAGCAGTTCTTC
length: 13
V: TRBV30
J: TRBJ2-1
size: many
D: .

CDR3: CATSDEDDEAFF
DNA: TGTGCCACCAGTGATGAAGACGATGAAGCTTTCTTT
length: 12
V: TRBV24-1
J: TRBJ1-1
size: many
D: .

CDR3: CASRNNRGGTEAFF
DNA: TGTGCCAGCCGTAATAACAGGGGCGGCACTGAAGCTTTCTTT
length: 14
V: TRBV2
J: TRBJ1-1
size: .
D: TRBD1

CDR3: CSARGLGRLYEQYF
DNA: TGCAGTGCTAGAGGTCTCGGGCGCCTTTACGAGCAGTACTTC
length: 14
V: TRBV20-1
J: TRBJ2-7
size: .
D: .

CDR3: CALRNRDRGYNEQFF
DNA: TGTGCCCTTAGGAACCGGGACAGGGGATACAATGAGCAGTTCTTC
length: 15
V: TRBV19
J: TRBJ2-1
size: .
D: TRBD1

CDR3: CASSLTSGRAKETQYF
DNA: TGTGCCAGCAGTTTGACTAGCGGGAGGGCCAAGGAGACCCAGTACTTC
length: 16
V: TRBV6-1
J: TRBJ2-5
size: few
D: TRBD2

CDR3: CASSKTGTGERFF
DNA: TGTGCCAGCAGTAAAACCGGGACAGGGGAGAGGTTCTTC
length: 13
V: TRBV11-3
J: TRBJ2-1
size: .
D: TRBD1

CDR3: CASSLRTGGRNEQFF
DNA: TGTGCCAGCAGCTTAAGGACAGGGGGGCGCAATGAGCAGTTCTTC
length: 15
V: TRBV7-9
J: TRBJ2-1
size: .
D: TRBD1